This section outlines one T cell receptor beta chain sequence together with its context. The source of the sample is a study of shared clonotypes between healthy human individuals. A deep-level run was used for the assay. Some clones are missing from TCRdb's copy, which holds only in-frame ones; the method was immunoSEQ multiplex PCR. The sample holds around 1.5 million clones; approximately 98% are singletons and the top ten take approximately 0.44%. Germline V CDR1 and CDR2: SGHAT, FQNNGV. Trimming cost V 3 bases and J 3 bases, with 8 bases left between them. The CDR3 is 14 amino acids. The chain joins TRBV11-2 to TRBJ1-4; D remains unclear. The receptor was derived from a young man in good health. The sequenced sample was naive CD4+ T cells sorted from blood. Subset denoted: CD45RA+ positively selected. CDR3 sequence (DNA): TGTGCCAGCAGCTTCCGAGTTGCTAATGAAAAACTGTTTTTT. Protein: CASSFRVANEKLFF. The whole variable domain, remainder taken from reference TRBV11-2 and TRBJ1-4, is EAGVAQSPRYKIIEKRQSVAFWCNPISGHATLYWYQQILGQGPKLLIQFQNNGVVDDSQLPKDRFSAERLKGVDSTLKIQPAKLEDSAVYLCASSFRVANEKLFFGSGTQLSVL.